These T cell receptor beta chains were read from a single sample in a study of cytomegalovirus exposure and HLA in healthy donors. Sequenced by immunoSEQ multiplex PCR; TCRdb stores in-frame clones only, minus some. The data hold 250,000 or so clones, with 80% to 95% observed a single time. The specimen was PBMCs. These receptors originate from a girl aged 2 to 10 in good health and CMV-seronegative. The CDR3 runs from the conserved cysteine through the conserved F or W. The D gene is left open where the match is weak. The size of a clone is reported for some rows only, either as once, few or many, or as a class for expanded clones.

CDR3aa: CASSLDNNSPLHF
CDR3nt: TGCGCCAGCAGCTTGGACAATAATTCACCCCTCCACTTT
v_gene: TRBV5-1
d_gene: .
j_gene: TRBJ1-6
abundance: few

CDR3aa: CAARDRVATEAFF
CDR3nt: TGTGCCGCGAGGGACAGGGTCGCCACTGAAGCTTTCTTT
v_gene: TRBV19
d_gene: TRBD1
j_gene: TRBJ1-1
abundance: few

CDR3aa: CASSFYSFTYEQYF
CDR3nt: TGTGCCAGCAGCTTCTACAGCTTCACCTACGAGCAGTACTTC
v_gene: TRBV5-6
d_gene: .
j_gene: TRBJ2-7
abundance: .

CDR3aa: CASSLRPGITEAFF
CDR3nt: TGTGCCAGCAGCTTACGTCCGGGAATCACTGAAGCTTTCTTT
v_gene: TRBV7-9
d_gene: .
j_gene: TRBJ1-1
abundance: .

CDR3aa: CASSDRGGYNYLYGYTF
CDR3nt: TGTGCCAGCAGTGATAGAGGGGGCTATAACTATCTCTATGGCTACACCTTC
v_gene: TRBV6-1
d_gene: TRBD1
j_gene: TRBJ1-2
abundance: .

CDR3aa: CASSLSRIDTGELFF
CDR3nt: TGTGCCAGCAGCTTGTCCAGAATTGACACCGGGGAGCTGTTTTTT
v_gene: TRBV5-4
d_gene: .
j_gene: TRBJ2-2
abundance: .

CDR3aa: CATSPRQGGNTIYF
CDR3nt: TGTGCCACCAGCCCCCGACAGGGCGGAAACACCATATATTTT
v_gene: TRBV15
d_gene: TRBD1
j_gene: TRBJ1-3
abundance: .

CDR3aa: CASSASLGGWETQYF
CDR3nt: TGTGCCAGCAGCGCGTCCCTAGGAGGTTGGGAGACCCAGTACTTC
v_gene: TRBV11-2
d_gene: .
j_gene: TRBJ2-5
abundance: .

CDR3aa: CASGLANKLAGEGERGVNEQFF
CDR3nt: TGTGCTAGTGGTTTGGCCAACAAACTAGCGGGAGAAGGAGAGCGTGGTGTCAATGAGCAGTTCTTC
v_gene: TRBV12-5
d_gene: TRBD2
j_gene: TRBJ2-1
abundance: .

CDR3aa: CASSRVGPSFSNSYEQYF
CDR3nt: TGCGCCAGCAGCCGCGTGGGCCCTAGCTTTTCGAACTCCTACGAGCAGTACTTC
v_gene: TRBV5-1
d_gene: .
j_gene: TRBJ2-7
abundance: once

CDR3aa: CASSWNRGLVNEQFF
CDR3nt: TGTGCCAGCAGTTGGAACAGGGGGCTCGTCAATGAGCAGTTCTTC
v_gene: TRBV5-5
d_gene: TRBD1
j_gene: TRBJ2-1
abundance: .

CDR3aa: CASSQRQGAPYEQYF
CDR3nt: TGCGCCAGCAGCCAACGTCAGGGGGCTCCCTACGAGCAGTACTTC
v_gene: TRBV4-1
d_gene: TRBD1
j_gene: TRBJ2-7
abundance: .

CDR3aa: CASRKQGTPPGYTF
CDR3nt: TGTGCCAGCAGGAAACAGGGGACCCCTCCCGGCTACACCTTC
v_gene: TRBV2
d_gene: TRBD1
j_gene: TRBJ1-2
abundance: .

CDR3aa: CASSQVGLDEKLFF
CDR3nt: TGCGCCAGCAGCCAAGTGGGGCTGGATGAAAAACTGTTTTTT
v_gene: TRBV4-1
d_gene: .
j_gene: TRBJ1-4
abundance: .

CDR3aa: CASSGTSNEQYF
CDR3nt: TGTGCCAGTAGTGGGACTTCCAACGAGCAGTACTTC
v_gene: TRBV19
d_gene: .
j_gene: TRBJ2-7
abundance: .

CDR3aa: CAWGRVPNEQFF
CDR3nt: TGTGCCTGGGGCAGGGTCCCCAATGAGCAGTTCTTC
v_gene: TRBV30
d_gene: .
j_gene: TRBJ2-1
abundance: once

CDR3aa: CASSPTAGGPNEQFF
CDR3nt: TGTGCCAGCAGTCCTACAGCGGGTGGACCCAATGAGCAGTTCTTC
v_gene: TRBV27
d_gene: .
j_gene: TRBJ2-1
abundance: .

CDR3aa: CASSLRVAVSTDTQYF
CDR3nt: TGTGCCAGCAGCTTGCGAGTAGCGGTTAGCACAGATACGCAGTATTTT
v_gene: TRBV5-6
d_gene: .
j_gene: TRBJ2-3
abundance: .

CDR3aa: CASSGQGKGYTF
CDR3nt: TGTGCCAGCAGCGGACAGGGGAAGGGCTACACCTTC
v_gene: TRBV6-5
d_gene: TRBD1
j_gene: TRBJ1-2
abundance: .

CDR3aa: CASSFGGSYNEQFF
CDR3nt: TGCGCCAGCAGCTTCGGAGGGTCCTACAATGAGCAGTTCTTC
v_gene: TRBV5-1
d_gene: .
j_gene: TRBJ2-1
abundance: .